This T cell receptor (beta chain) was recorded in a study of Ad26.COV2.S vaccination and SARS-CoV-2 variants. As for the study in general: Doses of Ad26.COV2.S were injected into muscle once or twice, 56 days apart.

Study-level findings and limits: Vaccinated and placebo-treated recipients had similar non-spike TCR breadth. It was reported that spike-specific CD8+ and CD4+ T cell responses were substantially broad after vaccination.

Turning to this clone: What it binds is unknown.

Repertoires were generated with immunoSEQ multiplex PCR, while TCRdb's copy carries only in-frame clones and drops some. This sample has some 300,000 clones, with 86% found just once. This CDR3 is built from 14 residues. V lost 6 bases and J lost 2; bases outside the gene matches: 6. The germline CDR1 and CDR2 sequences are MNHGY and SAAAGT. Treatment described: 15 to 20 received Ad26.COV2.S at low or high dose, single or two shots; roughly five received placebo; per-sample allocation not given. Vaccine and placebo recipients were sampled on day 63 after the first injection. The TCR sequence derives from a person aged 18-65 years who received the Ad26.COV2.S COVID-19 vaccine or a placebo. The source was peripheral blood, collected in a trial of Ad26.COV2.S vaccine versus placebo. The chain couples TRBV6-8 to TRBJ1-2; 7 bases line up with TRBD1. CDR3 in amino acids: CASRTKTGNYGYTF. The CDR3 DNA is TGTGCCAGCAGAACAAAGACAGGGAACTATGGCTACACCTTC.